This T cell receptor (beta chain) was profiled in a study of human T cells and chemical hapten exposure (dated by TCRdb to about 2021). In terms of the full investigation: For sensitization, 2% DPC in acetone was applied to a roughly 2 cm by roughly 2 cm area of upper inner arm skin. Patients additionally received weekly therapeutic DPC doses to the scalp throughout the roughly 23-week study period. Patch tests used Finn chambers with 0.01% DPC on the upper back, scored after 6 days by International Contact Dermatitis Research Group standards. The mostly female patient cohort included alopecia areata with under or over 50% scalp involvement, alopecia totalis and alopecia universalis. Libraries were combined into a pool for sequencing, and differences in TCR yield between samples came mainly from small differences in library volumes within the pool. This study followed changes in the peripheral blood TCR repertoire in vivo during primary and secondary sensitization of alopecia patients to the hapten diphenylcyclopropenone (DPC). Blood samples were taken from patients before sensitization (week 0) and then at 2, 6 and about 24 weeks after DPC sensitization. Nearly 30 alopecia patients provided blood for TCR sequencing at one to four time points (pre-sensitization, 2, 6 and 24 weeks). What the work shows at the level of the full study, not this receptor alone: Repeated subsampling changed both the strength of the expansion versus patch-test correlation and the threshold at which that correlation became significant. DPC sensitization did not change the number of TCRs with a frequency above 1 in 1000, and there was no evidence of changes in global repertoire structure. Expanded TCRs formed significantly more large CDR3 similarity clusters than pre-sensitization or healthy control sets, consistent with antigen-driven responses. Alopecia, a presumed autoimmune disease, was present in all patients, so the immune response of the patients might differ from that of healthy individuals. The number of PT1 expanded TCRs positively correlated with patch test score, significant at thresholds 8, 16 and 32 but not 4.

Its CDR3 holds 13 amino acids, cysteine through phenylalanine. Left in the record is the CDR3 DNA by itself, 39 bases read in frame from the first base. CDR1 and CDR2, per the germline V gene, are MDHEN and SYDVKM. At the junction V is shortened by 5 bases and J by 2 bases, with 9 bases in between. This clonotype was detected ten times or more. Its antigen is currently not known. No base qualities exist here, and no much larger clone lies one base off it. The sample's time point, from its label and the paper: pre-sensitization, week 0. This sample's treatment or condition label indicates: therapeutic diphenylcyclopropenone sensitization with weekly scalp DPC. At every patch-test visit, the blood draw took place before the patch test was put on. To be eligible, patients had to be aged 18 to 70, diagnosed with alopecia and judged suitable for DPC therapy, while pregnant patients were excluded. Total RNA was extracted from unfractionated whole blood collected in Tempus Blood RNA tubes.

The library was produced with RACE. TCRdb names NextSeq 500 as the instrument used. Library preparation attached unique molecular identifiers to individual cDNA molecules for quantitative, reproducible TCR counting. From each blood RNA sample, both TCR alpha and TCR beta chains were sequenced. Per the source publication's procedure: The median number of TCRs per sample was some 100,000, ranging from roughly 23,224 to 690,600. V, J and CDR3 annotation of the TCR reads was carried out using the Decombinator software suite. Every sample was subsampled to the same number of TCRs (28,000) for the PS versus PT1 abundance plots. Expanded TCRs were defined as absent before sensitization and observed at least eight times at the 2-week time point. In TCRdb, the public reads were trimmed at Q25 with fastp and aligned with MiXCR, with productive beta chains retained. Rows merge per CDR3 protein into single entries with the most common DNA and genes. TCRdb, rather than the study authors, made the V and J calls. The sample data list roughly 380,000 distinct CDR3 sequences, and 4.5% to 5.5% of these were observed just once. About 2.5% of the sample rests with the top ten.

This clonotype originated in a woman in her forties or fifties with alopecia areata. Some clones in this sample may be carry-over from other donors' samples. The material was whole blood, obtained in connection with sensitization to the hapten diphenylcyclopropenone (DPC). The chain is encoded by TRBV28 joined to TRBJ1-1; a confident D gene designation cannot be given. The CDR3 protein: CASSAISNTEAFF. The DNA sequence is as follows: TGTGCCAGCAGTGCAATTAGCAACACTGAAGCTTTCTTT. Joined to the reference TRBV28 and TRBJ1-1 proteins, this CDR3 gives the full variable domain: DVKVTQSSRYLVKRTGEKVFLECVQDMDHENMFWYRQDPGLGLRLIYFSYDVKMKEKGDIPEGYSVSREKKERFSLILESASTNQTSMYLCASSAISNTEAFFGQGTRLTVV.